A selection of T cell receptor beta chains follows, all from one sample in a study of graft-versus-host responses after intestinal transplantation. Sequenced by immunoSEQ multiplex PCR; TCRdb stores in-frame clones only, minus some. The sample shows some 40,000 clones, about 90% of them seen only once. Sequencing used PBMCs, obtained approximately 320 days after intestinal transplant. All receptors come from a human patient who received an intestinal transplant, so some T cells may come from the graft donor. Each CDR3 is given with its conserved first and last residue. A D gene is named only where the DNA matches it firmly. Clone size, where shown, is once, few, many, or a class for clones that have expanded.

j_call: TRBJ1-1; d_call: TRBD1; v_call: TRBV2; clone_size: NA; cdr3_aa: CASRSMTGGNTEAFF; cdr3_nt: TGTGCCAGCAGATCAATGACAGGGGGGAACACTGAAGCTTTCTTT
j_call: TRBJ2-5; d_call: NA; v_call: TRBV5-6; clone_size: NA; cdr3_aa: CASSLDAAPWRGGETQYF; cdr3_nt: TGTGCCAGCAGCTTGGACGCGGCGCCCTGGAGGGGAGGAGAGACCCAGTACTTC
j_call: TRBJ2-5; d_call: NA; v_call: TRBV2; clone_size: NA; cdr3_aa: CASSVRFQETQYF; cdr3_nt: TGTGCCAGCAGTGTCCGGTTCCAAGAGACCCAGTACTTC
j_call: TRBJ2-5; d_call: TRBD1; v_call: TRBV4-1; clone_size: NA; cdr3_aa: CASSQGDRLRRETQYF; cdr3_nt: TGCGCCAGCAGCCAAGGGGACAGATTGAGACGAGAGACCCAGTACTTC
j_call: TRBJ2-7; d_call: NA; v_call: TRBV5-6; clone_size: NA; cdr3_aa: CASSSDYSSYEQYF; cdr3_nt: TGTGCCAGCAGCTCGGACTATTCTTCCTACGAGCAGTACTTC
j_call: TRBJ2-2; d_call: NA; v_call: TRBV9; clone_size: NA; cdr3_aa: CASSESGGELFF; cdr3_nt: TGTGCCAGCAGCGAGTCGGGCGGGGAGCTGTTTTTT
j_call: TRBJ2-7; d_call: TRBD2; v_call: TRBV2; clone_size: NA; cdr3_aa: CASSDQGLATYEQYF; cdr3_nt: TGTGCCAGCAGTGATCAGGGACTAGCTACCTACGAGCAGTACTTC
j_call: TRBJ2-1; d_call: NA; v_call: TRBV12-1; clone_size: NA; cdr3_aa: CASSLEGSYNEQFF; cdr3_nt: TGTGCCAGCAGCCTTGAGGGGTCCTACAATGAGCAGTTCTTC
j_call: TRBJ2-1; d_call: NA; v_call: TRBV10-3; clone_size: NA; cdr3_aa: CAISESGLRVHGSGDFSSYNEQFF; cdr3_nt: TGTGCCATCAGTGAGTCGGGCCTACGCGTTCATGGAAGCGGCGACTTCAGCTCCTACAATGAGCAGTTCTTC
j_call: TRBJ1-4; d_call: NA; v_call: TRBV21-1; clone_size: NA; cdr3_aa: CASTVPGQGVLDNEKLFF; cdr3_nt: TGTGCCAGCACCGTACCGGGACAGGGGGTTCTGGATAATGAAAAACTGTTTTTT
j_call: TRBJ1-6; d_call: NA; v_call: TRBV5-1; clone_size: NA; cdr3_aa: CASRGGDSPLHF; cdr3_nt: TGCGCCAGCAGAGGGGGGGACTCACCCCTCCACTTT
j_call: TRBJ2-1; d_call: TRBD2; v_call: TRBV7-3; clone_size: NA; cdr3_aa: CASSLTGTSVEQFF; cdr3_nt: TGTGCCAGCAGCTTAACCGGGACTAGCGTTGAGCAGTTCTTC
j_call: TRBJ1-2; d_call: TRBD1; v_call: TRBV29-1; clone_size: NA; cdr3_aa: CSGRGGQGSGYTF; cdr3_nt: TGCAGCGGCCGGGGGGGACAGGGGTCTGGCTACACCTTC
j_call: TRBJ2-5; d_call: NA; v_call: TRBV11-2; clone_size: NA; cdr3_aa: CASRGGANQETQYF; cdr3_nt: TGTGCCAGCAGGGGGGGGGCAAATCAAGAGACCCAGTACTTC
j_call: TRBJ1-1; d_call: NA; v_call: TRBV7-6; clone_size: NA; cdr3_aa: CASSLGIQGRGSNTEAFF; cdr3_nt: TGTGCCAGCAGCTTGGGAATCCAGGGTAGGGGCTCGAACACTGAAGCTTTCTTT
j_call: TRBJ2-7; d_call: TRBD2; v_call: TRBV10-1; clone_size: NA; cdr3_aa: CASTRGLAGGTEQYF; cdr3_nt: TGCGCCAGCACCAGGGGACTAGCGGGGGGGACCGAGCAGTACTTC
j_call: TRBJ1-5; d_call: NA; v_call: TRBV10-2; clone_size: NA; cdr3_aa: CASTNRSLNQPQHF; cdr3_nt: TGCGCCAGCACTAACAGGAGCCTCAATCAGCCCCAGCATTTT
j_call: TRBJ2-1; d_call: TRBD2; v_call: TRBV10-2; clone_size: NA; cdr3_aa: CASRRTSGGEYNEQFF; cdr3_nt: TGCGCCAGTAGGAGGACTAGCGGGGGGGAATACAATGAGCAGTTCTTC
j_call: TRBJ1-1; d_call: NA; v_call: TRBV6-1; clone_size: once; cdr3_aa: CASTPERMNTEAFF; cdr3_nt: TGTGCCAGCACTCCGGAGAGGATGAACACTGAAGCTTTCTTT
j_call: TRBJ2-7; d_call: TRBD1; v_call: TRBV6-1; clone_size: NA; cdr3_aa: CASRTGAYEQYF; cdr3_nt: TGTGCCAGCAGGACAGGGGCCTACGAGCAGTACTTC
j_call: TRBJ2-3; d_call: TRBD2; v_call: TRBV4-1; clone_size: NA; cdr3_aa: CASSQEGGLAGTDTQYF; cdr3_nt: TGCGCCAGCAGCCAAGAGGGGGGACTAGCGGGAACAGATACGCAGTATTTT
j_call: TRBJ2-5; d_call: TRBD1; v_call: TRBV2; clone_size: NA; cdr3_aa: CASRRQGAGAETQYF; cdr3_nt: TGTGCCAGCAGGAGACAGGGGGCAGGGGCGGAGACCCAGTACTTC
j_call: TRBJ1-5; d_call: NA; v_call: TRBV28; clone_size: NA; cdr3_aa: CASSIGGNQPQHF; cdr3_nt: TGTGCCAGCAGTATCGGCGGCAATCAGCCCCAGCATTTT
j_call: TRBJ1-6; d_call: NA; v_call: TRBV5-1; clone_size: NA; cdr3_aa: CASSPLPETNSPLHF; cdr3_nt: TGCGCCAGCAGCCCCCTGCCGGAGACAAATTCACCCCTCCACTTT
j_call: TRBJ2-7; d_call: NA; v_call: TRBV6-6; clone_size: NA; cdr3_aa: CASSMTPRHGEQYF; cdr3_nt: TGTGCCAGCAGTATGACCCCACGGCACGGCGAGCAGTACTTC
j_call: TRBJ2-7; d_call: NA; v_call: TRBV2; clone_size: few; cdr3_aa: CASSFDREQYF; cdr3_nt: TGTGCCAGCAGCTTCGACCGCGAGCAGTACTTC
j_call: TRBJ2-7; d_call: TRBD2; v_call: TRBV7-9; clone_size: NA; cdr3_aa: CASSHNAGGDHSYEQYF; cdr3_nt: TGTGCCAGCAGCCATAATGCGGGGGGCGACCACTCCTACGAGCAGTACTTC
j_call: TRBJ2-2; d_call: TRBD2; v_call: TRBV5-1; clone_size: NA; cdr3_aa: CASSLEGSGRAWELFF; cdr3_nt: TGCGCCAGCAGCTTGGAGGGTAGCGGGAGGGCCTGGGAGCTGTTTTTT
j_call: TRBJ2-1; d_call: NA; v_call: TRBV12-5; clone_size: NA; cdr3_aa: CASGPDIGGRYNEQFF; cdr3_nt: TGTGCTAGTGGTCCCGACATTGGAGGGAGATACAATGAGCAGTTCTTC
j_call: TRBJ1-1; d_call: NA; v_call: TRBV19; clone_size: NA; cdr3_aa: CASSPPGVMNTEAFF; cdr3_nt: TGTGCCAGTAGCCCGCCCGGGGTCATGAACACTGAAGCTTTCTTT
j_call: TRBJ2-7; d_call: NA; v_call: TRBV4-1; clone_size: NA; cdr3_aa: CASSQEWRGAAYEQYF; cdr3_nt: TGCGCCAGCAGCCAAGAATGGAGGGGGGCCGCTTACGAGCAGTACTTC
j_call: TRBJ2-7; d_call: NA; v_call: TRBV6-1; clone_size: NA; cdr3_aa: CASSDQFTASYEQYF; cdr3_nt: TGTGCCAGCAGTGATCAGTTCACAGCTTCCTACGAGCAGTACTTC
j_call: TRBJ2-7; d_call: TRBD1; v_call: TRBV11-2; clone_size: NA; cdr3_aa: CASSLETGTAYEQYF; cdr3_nt: TGTGCCAGCAGCTTAGAGACCGGGACAGCCTACGAGCAGTACTTC
j_call: TRBJ2-5; d_call: TRBD1; v_call: TRBV19; clone_size: NA; cdr3_aa: CASSFGDRDQETQYF; cdr3_nt: TGTGCCAGTAGTTTTGGGGACAGGGACCAAGAGACCCAGTACTTC
j_call: TRBJ1-1; d_call: NA; v_call: TRBV6-5; clone_size: NA; cdr3_aa: CASRKRVQFNTEAFF; cdr3_nt: TGTGCCAGCAGAAAAAGGGTACAATTTAACACTGAAGCTTTCTTT
j_call: TRBJ2-1; d_call: NA; v_call: TRBV13; clone_size: NA; cdr3_aa: CASSLGGGYNEQFF; cdr3_nt: TGTGCCAGCAGCTTAGGCGGGGGTTACAATGAGCAGTTCTTC
j_call: TRBJ2-5; d_call: NA; v_call: TRBV7-6; clone_size: NA; cdr3_aa: CASSLGAGYAETQYF; cdr3_nt: TGTGCCAGCAGCTTAGGAGCAGGGTATGCCGAGACCCAGTACTTC
j_call: TRBJ2-7; d_call: TRBD2; v_call: TRBV5-1; clone_size: NA; cdr3_aa: CASSWGVAGEGYEQYF; cdr3_nt: TGCGCCAGCAGCTGGGGGGTAGCGGGAGAGGGCTACGAGCAGTACTTC
j_call: TRBJ1-5; d_call: TRBD1; v_call: TRBV28; clone_size: NA; cdr3_aa: CASRPGQGFNQPQHF; cdr3_nt: TGTGCCAGCAGACCGGGACAGGGTTTCAATCAGCCCCAGCATTTT
j_call: TRBJ1-2; d_call: TRBD1; v_call: TRBV5-3; clone_size: once; cdr3_aa: CARSFGRGRSDNYGYTF; cdr3_nt: TGTGCCAGAAGCTTCGGGAGGGGGCGAAGCGACAACTATGGCTACACCTTC
j_call: TRBJ2-5; d_call: NA; v_call: TRBV18; clone_size: NA; cdr3_aa: CASSPPTVETQYF; cdr3_nt: TGTGCCAGCTCACCACCGACGGTAGAGACCCAGTACTTC
j_call: TRBJ1-3; d_call: NA; v_call: TRBV6-5; clone_size: NA; cdr3_aa: CASSSTGSGNTIYF; cdr3_nt: TGTGCCAGCAGCTCTACAGGGAGTGGAAACACCATATATTTT
j_call: TRBJ1-5; d_call: TRBD1; v_call: TRBV6-5; clone_size: NA; cdr3_aa: CASRTGALDQPQHF; cdr3_nt: TGTGCCAGCAGGACAGGGGCTTTGGATCAGCCCCAGCATTTT
j_call: TRBJ1-2; d_call: NA; v_call: TRBV6-1; clone_size: NA; cdr3_aa: CASSGPVQALYGYTF; cdr3_nt: TGTGCCAGCAGTGGCCCGGTTCAGGCCCTCTATGGCTACACCTTC